This entry lists 28 T cell receptor beta chains sequenced from one sample in a study of early T cells in non-severe SARS-CoV-2 infection. MiXCR, run by TCRdb on the 5' RACE reads, gives a single entry per CDR3 protein. The sample comprises under 35,000 distinct CDR3 sequences, around 3% of which are singletons, and under 0.75% rests with the top ten. Sequenced: whole blood. All receptors come from an adult who was a healthcare worker with PCR-confirmed SARS-CoV-2 infection or an uninfected control (not recorded which).

This clonotype appeared many times. Here the CDR3 reads CASSREGINEQFF. In DNA form, the CDR3 reads TGTGCCAGCAGCCGGGAGGGGATCAATGAGCAGTTCTTC. This chain connects TRBV3-1 to TRBJ2-1; 7 bases align to TRBD2. CDR1 is LGHDT and CDR2 is YNNKEL in the germline V gene (reference sequence). The CDR3 totals 13 residues. Trimming removed 4 bases from V and 6 bases from J; junction bases left unmatched: 3.

This clonotype has a count of ten or more. This sequence joins TRBV20-1 and TRBJ1-6; D remains ambiguous. CDR3 length: 13 residues. The V gene's germline CDR1 is DFQATT and CDR2 SNEGSKA (reference sequence). The V and J ends lost 3 bases and 6 bases respectively, with 9 bases between them. The CDR3 loop is CSAREQRNSPLHF. The CDR3 DNA reads TGCAGTGCTAGGGAACAGCGTAATTCACCCCTCCACTTT.

This clonotype appeared many times. This rearrangement joins TRBV11-2 to TRBJ2-2; TRBD1 matches 8 bases. The CDR3 has 15 residues. CDR1 SGHAT and CDR2 FQNNGV come from the germline V gene. The junction had 5 bases not matched to a gene; V was cut back by 4 bases and J by 4 bases. Here the CDR3 DNA reads TGTGCCAGCAGCTACCTGACAGGGGCCACCGGGGAGCTGTTTTTT. Protein product: CASSYLTGATGELFF.

This clonotype was recorded many times. This sequence joins TRBV12-3 or TRBV12-4 and TRBJ1-1; D is undetermined. The CDR3 consists of 13 residues. Trimming took 8 bases from V and 0 from J, leaving 10 bases between them. The CDR3 is CASGRILNTEAFF. For the CDR3, the DNA is TGTGCCAGCGGTCGGATCCTGAACACTGAAGCTTTCTTT.

Ten or more counts support this clonotype. The V call is TRBV6-1, the J call TRBJ2-2; either TRBD1 or TRBD2 may fit D (5 bases each). This CDR3 region has 16 residues. CDR1 and CDR2 (germline): MNHNS, SASEGT. The V gene lost 2 bases and the J gene lost 1 base, with 11 bases spanning the gap. DNA of the CDR3: TGTGCCAGCAGTGAATTTTTGGGACGGAACACCGGGGAGCTGTTTTTT. Translation gives CASSEFLGRNTGELFF.

Ten or more counts support this clonotype. The CDR3 bases are TGTGCCATCAGTGAGGCTAGCAATCAGCCCCAGCATTTT. This sequence encodes CAISEASNQPQHF. The chain combines TRBV10-3 with TRBJ1-5; D not resolved. Germline V CDR1 and CDR2: ENHRY, SYGVKD. V lost 2 bases and J lost 0, with 2 bases in between. CDR3 length: 13 residues.

This clonotype was counted between two and nine times. The chain combines TRBV6-5 with TRBJ1-2; D may be TRBD1 (5 bases). The CDR3 loop spans 15 amino acids. The V gene's germline CDR1 is MNHEY and CDR2 SVGAGI. The V and J ends lost 0 bases and 5 bases respectively, with 13 bases between them. CDR3 nucleotide sequence: TGTGCCAGCAGTTACTCCCCCGGGACCGATTATGGCTACACCTTC. Amino acid sequence: CASSYSPGTDYGYTF.

This clonotype was counted a single time. The chain uses TRBV29-1 and TRBJ1-1, with D uncertain. This CDR3 has 11 residues. CDR1 is SQVTM, CDR2 ANQGSEA, per germline. V was clipped by 6 bases and J by 10 bases, with 15 bases between them. The CDR3 region has the DNA TGCAGCGTGGACCAAAGAGCGAGAGCTTTCTTT. Its translation is CSVDQRARAFF. The full variable domain, its missing parts supplied by reference TRBV29-1 and TRBJ1-1, is SAVISQKPSRDICQRGTSLTIQCQVDSQVTMMFWYRQQPGQSLTLIATANQGSEATYESGFVIDKFPISRPNLTFSTLTVSNMSPEDSSIYLCSVDQRARAFFGQGTRLTVV.

This clonotype was recorded at least ten times. This chain connects TRBV7-2 to TRBJ1-6, with D uncertain. The CDR3 is made up of 13 amino acids. Germline CDR1 is SGHTA and CDR2 is FQGNSA. Trimming removed 4 bases from V and 6 bases from J, with 7 bases in between. DNA for the CDR3: TGTGCCAGCAGCTCCCTCGTTAATTCACCCCTCCACTTT. Encoded protein: CASSSLVNSPLHF.

The sample holds many counts of this clonotype. The CDR3 loop reads CANTKLANYGYTF. In DNA form, the CDR3 reads TGTGCCAACACGAAACTGGCTAACTATGGCTACACCTTC. V and J are TRBV7-2 and TRBJ1-2, with D unresolved. This CDR3 contains 13 residues. Trimming pared 10 bases from V and 0 bases from J, leaving 12 bases between. Germline V lookup: CDR1 SGHTA, CDR2 FQGNSA.

The chain is built from TRBV2 and TRBJ2-5, with D possibly matching TRBD1 (6 bases). CDR3 length: 13 residues. Per germline, CDR1 SNHLY and CDR2 FYNNEI. The germline V and J ends were trimmed by 2 bases and 7 bases, with 11 bases remaining between them. The CDR3 protein is CASSEQQGGTQYF. The DNA for the CDR3 is TGTGCCAGCAGTGAACAACAGGGTGGGACCCAGTACTTC.

This clonotype came up many times. The chain combines TRBV2 with TRBJ1-1; no definite D call. Trimming shortened V by 4 bases and J by 3 bases, and 12 bases separated the two germline ends. The CDR3 has 14 residues. Germline CDR1 SNHLY, CDR2 FYNNEI. The CDR3 is CASSVLGRDTEAFF. For the CDR3, the DNA is TGTGCCAGCAGTGTACTAGGGAGGGACACTGAAGCTTTCTTT.

This clonotype has at least ten counts. V is TRBV6-6 and J is TRBJ1-1; weak D call: TRBD1 (6 bases). Germline V lookup: CDR1 MNHNY, CDR2 SVGAGI (reference sequence). V was clipped by 0 bases and J by 4 bases, with 12 bases between them. The CDR3 extends over 15 amino acids. CDR3 sequence reads: CASSYSMKGGTEAFF. The CDR3 DNA follows: TGTGCCAGCAGTTACTCGATGAAGGGGGGCACTGAAGCTTTCTTT.

Many counts were recorded for this clonotype. The gene calls are TRBV6-6 and TRBJ1-6; 7 nucleotides align to TRBD1. With 0 bases clipped from V and 0 bases from J, the junction kept 8 bases outside the gene matches. Germline V gives CDR1 MNHNY, CDR2 SVGAGI (reference sequence). CDR3 length equals 19 residues. The CDR3 region is CASSYSGTVLSSYNSPLHF. DNA of the CDR3: TGTGCCAGCAGTTACTCCGGGACAGTCCTTAGCTCCTATAATTCACCCCTCCACTTT.

This clonotype was picked up many times. The CDR3 loop reads CATSSPGQGFGYTF. CDR3 DNA sequence: TGTGCCACCAGTAGTCCTGGTCAGGGTTTTGGCTACACCTTC. The V and J genes are TRBV24-1 and TRBJ1-2, with D perhaps matching TRBD1 (5 bases). The CDR3 consists of 14 residues. The V and J ends lost 6 bases and 7 bases respectively, with 17 bases between them. In germline, CDR1 is KGHDR, CDR2 SFDVKD.

This clonotype appeared many times. The V call is TRBV2, the J call TRBJ2-1; 13 bases map to TRBD2. Germline values: CDR1 SNHLY, CDR2 FYNNEI. The length of the CDR3 is 14 residues. V shed 6 bases and J 8 bases; nucleotides not matched to a gene: 4. CDR3 residues: CASRGLAGRYEQFF. In DNA, the CDR3 is TGTGCCAGCAGGGGACTAGCGGGGAGGTATGAGCAGTTCTTC.

This clonotype is medium-sized by share. The chain recombines TRBV6-1 with TRBJ1-2; the D gene is possibly TRBD1 (5 bases). V lost 1 base, J lost 8 bases, and 14 bases lay in between. The germline gives CDR1 MNHNS, CDR2 SASEGT. The CDR3 has 14 residues. The CDR3 DNA is TGTGCCAGCAGTGAAGTTCTTGCGGGGGAAGGCTACACCTTC. It specifies CASSEVLAGEGYTF.

Ten or more counts support this clonotype. The rearrangement links TRBV3-1 to TRBJ1-6; no clear D. The CDR3 runs 18 residues. With 1 base removed from V and 6 bases from J, the gap between germline ends came to 19 bases. Germline V gene sequence: CDR1 LGHDT, CDR2 YNNKEL (reference sequence). CDR3 sequence: CASSQAPTSRTSNSPLHF. As DNA, the CDR3 is TGTGCCAGCAGCCAAGCACCTACTTCACGAACGTCTAATTCACCCCTCCACTTT.

V gene TRBV27 combines with J gene TRBJ1-6; 8 positions match TRBD1. Germline CDR1 and CDR2: MNHEY and SMNVEV (reference sequence). The ends lost 0 bases at V and 9 bases at J; junction bases unmatched: 1. The CDR3 totals 14 residues. The CDR3 sequence is CASSLSQGASPLHF. CDR3 DNA: TGTGCCAGCAGTTTATCTCAGGGGGCTTCACCCCTCCACTTT.

This clonotype was found many times. V is TRBV7-6 and J is TRBJ2-7; unclear D gene. The CDR3 has 13 residues. Germline CDR1 SGHVS, CDR2 FNYEAQ. Between the trimmed V and J ends, which lost 1 base and 3 bases, there was a span of 7 bases. This CDR3 is CASSLEPDYEQYV. CDR3 DNA sequence: TGTGCCAGCAGCTTAGAGCCCGACTACGAGCAGTACGTC.

In its sample, this clonotype was seen many times. The J gene is TRBJ1-4, the V gene TRBV20-1; tentatively, D is TRBD1 (6 bases). CDR3 length: 15 amino acids. CDR1 is DFQATT and CDR2 is SNEGSKA in the germline V gene (reference sequence). Trimming shortened V by 5 bases and J by 0 bases, and 13 bases separated the two germline ends. CDR3 nucleotides: TGCAGTGCTGCGGGGGCAGCTGCAACTAATGAAAAACTGTTTTTT. Protein product: CSAAGAAATNEKLFF.

There are many counts of this clonotype. The chain has TRBV2 and TRBJ2-3, with a tentative D call TRBD2 (6 bases). V was cut by 7 bases and J by 2 bases, with 10 bases left in between. Germline V gives CDR1 SNHLY, CDR2 FYNNEI. The CDR3 covers 13 residues. CDR3 nucleotide sequence: TGTGCCAGCACTAGCGAGAACACAGATACGCAGTATTTT. This codes for CASTSENTDTQYF.

This clonotype is termed medium-sized. This chain joins TRBV12-3 or TRBV12-4 and TRBJ2-3; 8 bases agree with TRBD1. The CDR3 contains 16 residues. The V segment lost 5 bases and the J segment 3 bases; nucleotides outside the gene matches: 10. The CDR3 DNA is TGTGCCAGCAGTCTCGGATCAGGGGGCAGGACAGATACGCAGTATTTT. Protein product: CASSLGSGGRTDTQYF.

This clonotype came up many times. DNA of the CDR3: TGTGCCAGTAGTCGATCCTCAGGGCTTAGCACAGATACGCAGTATTTT. Translating it yields CASSRSSGLSTDTQYF. The chain has TRBV19 and TRBJ2-3; D may be TRBD1 (5 bases). From germline, CDR1 is LNHDA and CDR2 SQIVND (reference sequence). V was clipped by 5 bases and J by 0 bases, with 15 bases between them. The CDR3 totals 16 residues.

In this sample, this clonotype turned up many times. This chain links TRBV27 with TRBJ2-3; 7 bases align to TRBD1. Germline V gene data show CDR1 as MNHEY and CDR2 as SMNVEV (reference sequence). There are 17 residues in the CDR3. The J segment lost 1 base and the V segment lost 4 bases, leaving 11 bases of the junction unmatched. The CDR3 region is CASSSRYGQVGTDTQYF. For the CDR3, the DNA is TGTGCCAGCAGTTCCCGCTACGGACAGGTGGGCACAGATACGCAGTATTTT.

This clonotype was observed many times. The chain joins TRBV10-1 to TRBJ2-1, with D hard to call. Deletions cut 4 bases from V and 3 bases from J, with 7 bases between. The germline CDR1 and CDR2 sequences are WNHNN and SYGVQD (reference sequence). The CDR3 totals 13 residues. Written as DNA, the CDR3 is TGCGCCAGCAGTGGGAGAGACTACAATGAGCAGTTCTTC. Its translation: CASSGRDYNEQFF.

V and J are TRBV5-5 and TRBJ2-2; unclear D gene. Deletions cut 6 bases from V and 2 bases from J, with 17 bases between. The CDR3 is made up of 16 amino acids. From germline, CDR1 is SGHKS and CDR2 YYEKEE (reference sequence). In nucleotides, the CDR3 is TGTGCCAGCACCCCCACCAGGAGAGTAAACACCGGGGAGCTGTTTTTT. It codes for CASTPTRRVNTGELFF.

This clonotype was recorded many times. The chain combines TRBV6-5 with TRBJ1-2; D not resolved. This CDR3 is built from 13 residues. Trimming took 5 bases from V and 1 from J, leaving 8 bases between them. Per germline, CDR1 MNHEY and CDR2 SVGAGI. CDR3 nucleotides: TGTGCCAGCAGTCTGGACCGTAACTATGGCTACACCTTC. Its protein product is CASSLDRNYGYTF.